Included here is one T cell receptor beta chain sequence, with context. CDR3 length: 14 residues. Germline V gene sequence: CDR1 SGHDT, CDR2 YYEEEE. The trim removed 4 bases at V and 6 bases at J, leaving 8 bases unmatched. Repertoires were generated with immunoSEQ multiplex PCR, while TCRdb's copy carries only in-frame clones and drops some. Altogether about 160,000 clones are present, 80% to 90% being singletons, with the ten largest covering 9% to 12%. Patients at the Seattle site were enrolled during active infection and followed longitudinally. This sample stems from a study of blood T cell repertoires in COVID-19. Study-wide context: Acute and convalescent COVID-19 samples came from the United States, Italy and Spain. Nucleic acid was either cDNA or gDNA, and it came from T cells, B-cell-depleted T cells, or PBMCs.

Sequencing was done on a sample of peripheral blood. The clonotype was recovered from a woman aged 70-85 years with COVID-19, enrolled during active disease. The V call is TRBV5-6, the J call TRBJ2-7; 9 positions match TRBD1. The CDR3 bases are TGTGCCAGCAGCCGCGGGACAGGGAGAGGCGAGCAGTACTTC. This codes for CASSRGTGRGEQYF.